This entry lists 19 T cell receptor beta chains sequenced from one sample in a study of cytomegalovirus exposure and HLA in healthy donors. The PCR made use of 60 Vbeta and 13 Jbeta primers. Data came from immunoSEQ multiplex PCR; TCRdb stores just in-frame clones and leaves some out. Of 180,000 or so clones listed, approximately 82% were seen once; the top ten hold about 1.5%. Sequenced material: PBMCs. Every receptor here comes from a male donor in good health and CMV-seronegative.

This chain's CDR3 is CASKRAVEDTQYF. For the CDR3, the DNA is TGTGCCAGCAAGCGGGCGGTGGAAGATACGCAGTATTTT. The chain uses TRBV28 and TRBJ2-3; maybe TRBD2 (6 bases). The germline V gene encodes CDR1 MDHEN and CDR2 SYDVKM. CDR3 length equals 13 residues. V shed 7 bases and J shed 5 bases, with 13 bases lying between them.

V and J are TRBV11-2 and TRBJ2-2; 12 bases line up with TRBD2. The CDR3 has 16 residues. From germline, CDR1 is SGHAT and CDR2 FQNNGV. V lost 5 bases to trimming and J lost 7 bases; unmatched junction nucleotides: 8. Here the CDR3 DNA reads TGTGCCAGCAGCCCCCCTAGCGGGGGGGCCTACGGGGAGCTGTTTTTT. Its protein product is CASSPPSGGAYGELFF.

The chain couples TRBV6-4 to TRBJ1-1; D unresolved. The CDR3 has 14 amino acids. In germline, CDR1 is MRHNA, CDR2 SNTAGT. V lost 3 bases and J 1 base, leaving 9 bases between the germline ends. In DNA form, the CDR3 reads TGTGCCAGCAGTGAAGAGGGATCGAACACTGAAGCTTTCTTT. Protein: CASSEEGSNTEAFF.

The chain combines TRBV13 with TRBJ2-7; tentatively, D is TRBD1 (6 bases). This CDR3 comprises 15 residues. The germline V gene encodes CDR1 PRHDT and CDR2 FYEKMQ (reference sequence). V lost 3 bases to trimming and J lost 1 base, with 13 bases between them. The CDR3 spells CASSFRGRGSYEQYF. CDR3 nucleotides: TGTGCCAGCAGCTTCCGGGGCAGGGGTTCCTACGAGCAGTACTTC.

This clone has more than one count but fewer than ten. This chain links TRBV5-4 with TRBJ2-7; no reliable D call. Deletions cut 4 bases from V and 4 bases from J, with 9 bases between. CDR3 length: 12 residues. CDR1 and CDR2 (germline): SGHNT, YYREEE (reference sequence). The CDR3 is CASSRSEYEQYF. CDR3 in DNA: TGTGCCAGCAGCCGCTCGGAGTACGAGCAGTACTTC.

This clone has just one count. The chain is built from TRBV10-3 and TRBJ2-1; 7 bases fit TRBD1. Looked up from germline, CDR1 is ENHRY and CDR2 is SYGVKD. The CDR3 totals 14 residues. V shed 5 bases, J shed 4 bases, and the junction held 5 bases outside the gene matches. The CDR3 spells CAISWGQSYNEQFF. The DNA of the CDR3 is TGTGCCATCAGTTGGGGACAGTCATACAATGAGCAGTTCTTC.

The rearrangement links TRBV21-1 to TRBJ2-1; the table's D call, TRBD2, has no DNA check behind it. TRBV21-1 is a known pseudogene. The CDR3 runs to 16 residues. The CDR3 loop reads CASRNPRRERPNEQFF. The CDR3, as DNA: TGTGCCAGCAGAAACCCCCGGAGGGAAAGACCCAATGAGCAGTTCTTC.

V is TRBV5-1 and J is TRBJ2-1; TRBD1 matches at 7 bases. Germline V gene data show CDR1 as SGHRS and CDR2 as YFSETQ. J was trimmed by 4 bases and V by 0 bases; bases with no gene match: 4. This CDR3 has 15 residues. Here the CDR3 reads CASSLEGARYNEQFF. In DNA, the CDR3 is TGCGCCAGCAGCTTGGAGGGGGCGCGTTACAATGAGCAGTTCTTC.

The rearrangement uses TRBV5-1 and TRBJ2-3; TRBD2 aligns across 9 bases. Germline-derived CDR1 and CDR2 are SGHRS and YFSETQ. V dropped 1 base and J dropped 1; count of bases not matched to a gene: 4. The CDR3 spans 16 residues. The CDR3: CASSLLLAGGTDTQYF. The DNA of the CDR3 is TGCGCCAGCAGCTTGTTGTTAGCGGGAGGCACAGATACGCAGTATTTT.

This rearrangement joins TRBV5-4 to TRBJ2-7; D remains ambiguous. CDR1 SGHNT and CDR2 YYREEE come from the germline V gene (reference sequence). Trimming left V 3 bases short and J 6 bases short, with 19 bases between. This CDR3 comprises 15 residues. CDR3 sequence: CASSSKDSLSVEQYF. For the CDR3, the DNA is TGTGCCAGCAGCTCCAAAGACTCCCTCTCGGTCGAGCAGTACTTC.

This chain connects TRBV6-5 to TRBJ1-1, with 9 bases lining up with TRBD1. Germline trimming cut 8 bases from V and 6 bases from J; bases unmatched to any gene: 10. This CDR3 spans 14 amino acids. CDR1 is MNHEY and CDR2 is SVGAGI in the germline V gene. The CDR3 loop is CASRRTGDRPEAFF. CDR3 coding DNA: TGTGCCAGCCGCCGGACAGGGGACCGTCCTGAAGCTTTCTTT.

Here the CDR3 reads CASSFPDREEQFF. The CDR3 coding sequence is TGTGCCAGCAGCTTCCCGGACAGGGAAGAGCAGTTCTTC. The chain carries TRBV7-9 and TRBJ2-1; 8 positions agree with TRBD1. Germline V gene data show CDR1 as SEHNR and CDR2 as FQNEAQ (reference sequence). The CDR3 has 13 residues. V shed 3 bases and J 10 bases; nucleotides not matched to a gene: 5.

J is TRBJ2-7 and V is TRBV2; possibly TRBD2 for D (5 bases). Trimming shortened V by 7 bases and J by 2 bases, and 12 bases separated the two germline ends. Germline-derived CDR1 and CDR2 are SNHLY and FYNNEI. This CDR3 contains 13 residues. The CDR3 bases are TGTGCCAGCATGTGGGAGTCAGCCTACGAGCAGTACTTC. Its protein product is CASMWESAYEQYF.

This chain connects TRBV27 to TRBJ1-3; no reliable D call. CDR3 length: 15 amino acids. Germline V gene lookup returns CDR1 MNHEY and CDR2 SMNVEV (reference sequence). The V gene lost 3 bases and the J gene lost 0 bases, with 9 bases spanning the gap. In DNA form, the CDR3 reads TGTGCCAGCAGTTTGCGGAGGGACTCTGGAAACACCATATATTTT. This sequence encodes CASSLRRDSGNTIYF.

This chain joins TRBV11-2 and TRBJ2-1; 8 bases agree with TRBD1. CDR3 length equals 17 residues. Germline V gives CDR1 SGHAT, CDR2 FQNNGV. With 3 bases clipped from V and 2 bases from J, the junction kept 9 bases outside the gene matches. The CDR3 nucleotides read TGTGCCAGCAGCTTCGTTCCCTCAGGGGGCCCCTACAATGAGCAGTTCTTC. Translated: CASSFVPSGGPYNEQFF.

This rearrangement joins TRBV19 to TRBJ1-1; 7 bases map to TRBD1. Trimming cost V 2 bases and J 4 bases; bases outside gene matches: 7. From germline, CDR1 is LNHDA and CDR2 SQIVND (reference sequence). CDR3 length: 15 residues. The CDR3: CASSIKSTGPTEAFF. In DNA form, the CDR3 reads TGTGCCAGTAGTATAAAATCGACAGGGCCCACTGAAGCTTTCTTT.

This clone was seen only once. This chain uses TRBV5-5 with TRBJ1-1; 8 bases are a match to TRBD1. V lost 4 bases and J lost 9; bases outside the gene matches: 8. This CDR3 region has 13 residues. Looked up from germline, CDR1 is SGHKS and CDR2 is YYEKEE (reference sequence). The CDR3 DNA reads as TGTGCCAGCAGCACTCTGGACAGGGTACAAGCTTTCTTT. Its protein is CASSTLDRVQAFF.

V and J are TRBV7-8 and TRBJ2-7, with TRBD1 identical over 8 bases. The CDR3 loop spans 14 amino acids. Germline trimming cut 5 bases from V and 2 bases from J; bases unmatched to any gene: 5. Looked up from germline, CDR1 is SGHVS and CDR2 is FQNEAQ. The CDR3 DNA follows: TGTGCCAGCAGCCCCCGGGACAGGACCTACGAGCAGTACTTC. It encodes CASSPRDRTYEQYF.

The V call is TRBV6-1, the J call TRBJ2-3; 11 positions agree with TRBD1. V lost 4 bases to trimming and J lost 6 bases; unmatched junction nucleotides: 6. Germline values: CDR1 MNHNS, CDR2 SASEGT. CDR3 length: 15 residues. The CDR3 DNA sequence: TGTGCCAGCAGTGGGGGGACAGGGGGTCATGATACGCAGTATTTT. It translates to CASSGGTGGHDTQYF.